This T cell receptor beta chain was captured in a study of OX40 agonist ivuxolimab in advanced cancers. Across the whole study: Dosing consisted of intravenous ivuxolimab at 0.01 to 10 mg/kg every 2 weeks. Study-level results: Specificity for antigen went undetermined in the expanded peripheral T cells. More expanded clones were found, on average, in CD8+ than in CD4+ T cells.

Using immunoSEQ multiplex PCR, the repertoire was profiled, and TCRdb retains in-frame clones only, with some absent. The table has over 50,000 clones, roughly 85% seen once. A note on this clone: The antigen is unknown.

Sequences were derived from CD4+ or CD8+ T cells sorted from blood, sampled in a trial of the OX40 agonist ivuxolimab. The sequence derives from an adult with an advanced solid tumor such as melanoma, head and neck, liver or kidney cancer.

The CDR3 nucleotides are TGTGCCAGCACCCGTCGGGGCTCTGGGGCCAACGTCCTGACTTTC. It codes for CASTRRGSGANVLTF. The chain has TRBV7-8 and TRBJ2-6; TRBD2 is a possible D gene (5 bases). Germline CDR1 reads SGHVS; CDR2 reads FQNEAQ. Deletions cut 7 bases from V and 0 bases from J, with 10 bases between. There are 15 residues in the CDR3.